This TCR beta chain appears in the sequencing data of a study of blood T cell repertoires in COVID-19. Looking at the study overall: From the United States, Italy and Spain came samples of acute and convalescent COVID-19. In each case, the material was cDNA or gDNA derived from T cells, B-cell-depleted T cells, or PBMCs.

Germline V gene data show CDR1 as MNHEY and CDR2 as SMNVEV (reference sequence). Trimming shortened V by 2 bases and J by 5 bases, and 15 bases separated the two germline ends. The CDR3 is 15 residues long. Methods used by the authors: Quantification of nucleated cells was approximated via reference gene primer amplification. Here immunoSEQ multiplex PCR was the method, and the copy in TCRdb shows in-frame clones only, minus some. The V and J calls and clone size are taken from that table; D and trimming were inferred from the DNA. The profile shows roughly 87,000 clones, approximately 84% of them singletons.

This TCR derives from a woman aged 60-75 years with acute or convalescent COVID-19. The genes are TRBV27 and TRBJ1-1, with a weak D call TRBD1 (6 bases). The sequencing sample was made of peripheral blood. CDR3 amino acids: CASSLVQGLGTEAFF. CDR3 bases: TGTGCCAGCAGTTTAGTCCAGGGGCTGGGGACTGAAGCTTTCTTT.